This TCR beta chain was recovered during a study of cytomegalovirus exposure and HLA in healthy donors. Amplification used 60 Vbeta primers and 13 Jbeta primers. Assay: immunoSEQ multiplex PCR; the TCRdb copy retains only in-frame clones and omits some. The sample yields more than 95,000 clones, roughly 66% seen once. Germline assignment: CDR1 SNHLY and CDR2 FYNNEI. The V gene end was trimmed by 4 bases and the J gene end by 2 bases; junction bases not matched to a gene: 10. The CDR3 has 17 amino acids. V and J are TRBV2 and TRBJ2-7; 11 nucleotides match TRBD2. Material: PBMCs. This TCR derives from a woman aged 45-65 years in good health and CMV-seronegative. As DNA, the CDR3 is TGTGCCAGCAGTGCATTAGCGGGGGGGCCTCGAGCCTACGAGCAGTACTTC. The encoded protein is CASSALAGGPRAYEQYF.